The present TCR beta chain was sequenced within a study of blood T cell dynamics during melanoma immunotherapy. Sequencing was performed with immunoSEQ multiplex PCR; in TCRdb, only in-frame clones are kept and a portion is missing. Among approximately 13,000 clones, approximately 89% were seen once, and the ten largest hold about 3.5%. Time point reported: pre-treatment baseline. This clone was detected once. Trimming pared 5 bases from V and 0 bases from J, leaving 11 bases between. Germline CDR1 SNHLY, CDR2 FYNNEI. The CDR3 has 15 amino acids. Sequencing was performed on blood, taken from a patient treated with checkpoint blockade. The chain combines TRBV2 with TRBJ1-3; tentative D call: TRBD1 (5 bases). The source of this sequence is a human donor with melanoma. CDR3: CASSLTTVSGNTIYF. The CDR3 region has the DNA TGTGCCAGCAGTTTAACGACAGTCTCTGGAAACACCATATATTTT.